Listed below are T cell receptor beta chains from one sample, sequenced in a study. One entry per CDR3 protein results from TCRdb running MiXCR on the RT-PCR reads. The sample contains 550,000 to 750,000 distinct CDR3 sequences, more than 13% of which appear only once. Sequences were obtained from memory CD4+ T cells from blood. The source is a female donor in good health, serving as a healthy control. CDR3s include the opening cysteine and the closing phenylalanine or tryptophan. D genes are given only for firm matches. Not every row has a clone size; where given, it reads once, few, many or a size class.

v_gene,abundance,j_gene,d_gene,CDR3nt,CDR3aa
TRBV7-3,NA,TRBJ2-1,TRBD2,TGTGCCAGCAGCTTAATAGGACTAGCGGGAGCACGGTATCTACGGGACAATGAGCAGTTCTTC,CASSLIGLAGARYLRDNEQFF
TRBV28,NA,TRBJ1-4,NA,TGTGCCAGCAGTTTTTCAGGGATTAATGAAAAACTGTTTTTT,CASSFSGINEKLFF
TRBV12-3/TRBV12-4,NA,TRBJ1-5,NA,TGTGCCAGCAGTGAGACAGGCGGTAGCAATCAGCCCCAGCATTTT,CASSETGGSNQPQHF
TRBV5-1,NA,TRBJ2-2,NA,TGCGCCAGCAGCTTGTTGTTGGACACATCCACCGGGGAGCTGTTTTTT,CASSLLLDTSTGELFF
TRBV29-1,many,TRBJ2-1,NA,TGCAGCGTTGGGGGACGGTATTGGGAAAGGCAGTTCTTC,CSVGGRYWERQFF
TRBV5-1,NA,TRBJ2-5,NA,TGCGCCAGCAGCTTGGGACAGATCGAAGAGACCCAGTACTTC,CASSLGQIEETQYF
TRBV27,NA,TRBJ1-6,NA,TGTGCCAGCAGTTTATCGCTGGGGGGAGAGGGATCACCCCTCCACTTT,CASSLSLGGEGSPLHF
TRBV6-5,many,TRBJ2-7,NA,TGTGCCAGCAGTTCCTCTCCGACATACGAGCAGTACTTC,CASSSSPTYEQYF
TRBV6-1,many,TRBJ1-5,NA,TGTGCCAGCAGTGAAAATCTGGCAGCTAATCAGCCCCAGCATTTT,CASSENLAANQPQHF
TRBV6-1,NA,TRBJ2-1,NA,TGTGCCAGCAGTCAAAGCCCTAGCACAAATGAGCAGTTCTTC,CASSQSPSTNEQFF
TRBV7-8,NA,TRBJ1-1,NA,TGTGCCAGCAGCTCTCAGGGTGCGGTAAGAACTGAAGCTTTCTTT,CASSSQGAVRTEAFF
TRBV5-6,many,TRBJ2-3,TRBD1,TGTGCCAGCAGCCAGGACAGGGGTGGTACAGATACGCAGTATTTT,CASSQDRGGTDTQYF
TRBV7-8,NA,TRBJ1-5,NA,TGTGCCAGCAGCTTAAGCCCGGATCAGCCCCAGCATTTT,CASSLSPDQPQHF
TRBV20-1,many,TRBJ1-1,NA,TGCAGTGCTCTAAAACAGGGTGGCACTGAAGCTTTCTTT,CSALKQGGTEAFF
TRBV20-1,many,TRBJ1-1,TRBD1,TGCAGTGCTGCAGGGGGCGTCACTGAAGCTTTCTTT,CSAAGGVTEAFF
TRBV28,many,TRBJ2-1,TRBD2,TGTGCCAGCAGTTTATATCAGCGGGAGTTGTTCTTC,CASSLYQRELFF
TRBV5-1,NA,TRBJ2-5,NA,TGCGCCAGCAGCTTTGGGTGGGATGGAGAGACCCAGTACTTC,CASSFGWDGETQYF
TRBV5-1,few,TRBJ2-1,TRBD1,TGCGCCAGCAGCCCAGGACAGGGGGGAGGTGAGCAGTTCTTC,CASSPGQGGGEQFF
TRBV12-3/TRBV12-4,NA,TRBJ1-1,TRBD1,TGTGCCAGCAATTTGGACAGGGGGACCACTGAAGCTTTCTTT,CASNLDRGTTEAFF
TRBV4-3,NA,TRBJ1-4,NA,TGCGCCAGCAGGTGGAGTGGGGACGGACCTGAAAAACTGTTTTTT,CASRWSGDGPEKLFF
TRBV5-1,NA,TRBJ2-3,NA,TGCGCCAGCAGCTTTGGGGCACCTCGCACAGATACGCAGTATTTT,CASSFGAPRTDTQYF
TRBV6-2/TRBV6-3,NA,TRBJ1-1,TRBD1,TGTGCCAGCAGAATGGACAGGGGTCACACTGAAGCTTTCTTT,CASRMDRGHTEAFF
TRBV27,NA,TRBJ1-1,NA,TGTGCCAGCAGTTTGAACAGAATGAACACTGAAGCTTTCTTT,CASSLNRMNTEAFF
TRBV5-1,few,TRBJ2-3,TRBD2,TGCGCCAGCACCTCTCCAGCGGGAGCTGGAGATACGCAGTATTTT,CASTSPAGAGDTQYF
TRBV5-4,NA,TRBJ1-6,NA,TGTGCCAGCAGCTTATTCGACCGCGATAATTCACCCCTCCACTTT,CASSLFDRDNSPLHF
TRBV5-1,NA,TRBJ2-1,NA,TGCGCCAGCAGCTTGGAGGGGGGCAGCCCCTTCCCACTGTGCTCCTACAATGAGCAGTTCTTC,CASSLEGGSPFPLCSYNEQFF
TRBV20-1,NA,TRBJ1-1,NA,TGCAGTGCTCACCCTGGGGGGGGCGGATTCTTCACTGAAGCTTTCTTT,CSAHPGGGGFFTEAFF
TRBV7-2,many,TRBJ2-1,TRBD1,TGTGCCAGCAGCTTAGCGGGGACAGGGTCTGCGAATGAGCAGTTCTTC,CASSLAGTGSANEQFF
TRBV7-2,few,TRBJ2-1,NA,TGTGCCAGCAGGTTTGGGACGGGAGCGCGTGCCTCCTACAATGAGCAGTTCTTC,CASRFGTGARASYNEQFF
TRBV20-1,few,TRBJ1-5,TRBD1,TGCAGTGCTAGAGATGGACAGGCCGCAAGGCCCCAGCATTTT,CSARDGQAARPQHF
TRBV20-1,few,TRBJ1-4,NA,TGCAGTGCTAGAGACAACAGGGTAGCTAATGAAAAACTGTTTTTT,CSARDNRVANEKLFF